These 2 T cell receptor beta chains came from one sample sequenced in a study of ipilimumab plus nivolumab after autologous stem cell transplantation. The table came from immunoSEQ multiplex PCR; TCRdb's copy has only in-frame clones and leaves some out. Altogether fewer than 30,000 clones are present, roughly 84% being singletons, with the ten largest covering approximately 5.2%. The sample was PBMCs, taken in a trial of ipilimumab plus nivolumab as post-transplant consolidation. These receptors all stem from a male donor with diffuse large B-cell lymphoma.

The genes are TRBV6-1 and TRBJ1-1; a possible D gene is TRBD1 (6 bases). The ends were cut back, 8 bases at V and 4 bases at J, with 17 bases in the middle. The CDR3 length is 14 residues. The germline CDR1 and CDR2 sequences are MNHNS and SASEGT. CDR3 residues: CASRHRQAGTEAFF. The CDR3, as DNA: TGTGCCAGCCGACACCGACAGGCGGGCACTGAAGCTTTCTTT.

In regard to this clone: The junction departs from germline at one end; a sequencing error may be responsible. The CDR3 nucleotides read TGTGCCAGCAGCGGCCGGGACAGGGGGACGTCGGACTTC. Translating gives CASSGRDRGTSDF. The chain carries TRBV5-8 and TRBJ2-7; 11 bases are shared with TRBD1. CDR1 and CDR2 from the germline V gene are SGHTS and YDEGEE. The CDR3 sequence is 13 residues long.